Following are 25 T cell receptor beta chains from one sample sequenced in a study of beta chain features in type 1 diabetes. All of the isolated RNA was reverse transcribed, so expressed TCRB transcripts were sequenced. Sequencing was performed with immunoSEQ multiplex PCR; in TCRdb, only in-frame clones are kept and a portion is missing. The repertoire holds approximately 150,000 clones, with 7.5% to 10% as singletons. The material sequenced was central memory CD4+ T cells from blood. The receptors were sampled from a woman aged 18-29 years in good health.

This clone was seen a few times. This sequence joins TRBV5-1 and TRBJ1-4; 7 positions match TRBD1. From germline, CDR1 is SGHRS and CDR2 YFSETQ. CDR3 length equals 15 residues. V trimming: 5 bases; J trimming: 6 bases; junction bases outside the gene matches: 10. CDR3 sequence (DNA): TGCGCCAGCAGACTACTGGGACAGCCGGATGAAAAACTGTTTTTT. Amino acids: CASRLLGQPDEKLFF. Complete variable domain (other parts from reference TRBV5-1 and TRBJ1-4): KAGVTQTPRYLIKTRGQQVTLSCSPISGHRSVSWYQQTPGQGLQFLFEYFSETQRNKGNFPGRFSGRQFSNSRSEMNVSTLELGDSALYLCASRLLGQPDEKLFFGSGTQLSVL.

This chain joins TRBV4-3 and TRBJ1-2; the D gene is possibly TRBD1 (6 bases). Trimming took off 1 base at V and 5 bases at J, with 11 bases between the two ends. CDR3 length: 14 amino acids. CDR1 is LGHNA, CDR2 YSLEER, per germline. The CDR3 reads CASSQVIGQYGYTF. CDR3 nucleotide sequence: TGCGCCAGCAGCCAAGTTATAGGACAGTATGGCTACACCTTC.

CDR3 region: CASSLAGGGVNGELFF. CDR3 nucleotides: TGTGCCAGCAGCTTAGCTGGCGGCGGTGTAAACGGGGAGCTGTTTTTT. The V and J genes are TRBV7-2 and TRBJ2-2, with D hard to call. This CDR3 has 16 residues. Germline V lookup: CDR1 SGHTA, CDR2 FQGNSA. Between the trimmed V and J ends, which lost 0 bases and 7 bases, there was a span of 15 bases. The full variable domain, rest sourced from reference TRBV7-2 and TRBJ2-2, is GAGVSQSPSNKVTEKGKDVELRCDPISGHTALYWYRQSLGQGLEFLIYFQGNSAPDKSGLPSDRFSAERTGGSVSTLTIQRTQQEDSAVYLCASSLAGGGVNGELFFGEGSRLTVL.

This clone was counted a few times. V gene TRBV5-8 combines with J gene TRBJ1-2; D remains ambiguous. Trimming removed 4 bases at V and 8 bases at J, with 15 bases between. CDR3 length: 13 residues. From germline, CDR1 is SGHTS and CDR2 YDEGEE. The CDR3 region is CASSPWEGKGYTF. The CDR3 DNA reads TGTGCCAGCAGCCCTTGGGAGGGTAAGGGCTACACCTTC.

The chain joins TRBV18 to TRBJ1-2, with TRBD1 identical over 9 bases. This CDR3 comprises 14 residues. The germline CDR1 and CDR2 sequences are KGHSH and LQKENI. With V trimmed by 1 base and J by 6 bases, 3 bases remained unmatched. CDR3 in amino acids: CASSPQQGADGYTF. DNA for the CDR3: TGTGCCAGCTCACCACAACAGGGGGCGGATGGCTACACCTTC.

This clone was observed a few times. V is TRBV6-6 and J is TRBJ1-2, with D possibly matching TRBD1 (5 bases). V lost 6 bases to trimming and J lost 8 bases, with 16 bases between them. Germline CDR1 and CDR2: MNHNY and SVGAGI (reference sequence). This CDR3 is 13 amino acids long. DNA of the CDR3: TGTGCCAGCAGCGAGGGACTACACGGGGGCTACACCTTC. Encoded protein: CASSEGLHGGYTF.

J is TRBJ2-1 and V is TRBV15, with 11 bases aligning to TRBD2. The ends lost 1 base at V and 9 bases at J; junction bases unmatched: 8. This CDR3 is 16 amino acids long. Germline CDR1 reads LNHNV; CDR2 reads YYDKDF (reference sequence). The DNA for the CDR3 is TGTGCCACCAGCAGAGCGACTAGCGGGATTTCCGGTGAGCAGTTCTTC. This encodes CATSRATSGISGEQFF.

This clone was picked up a small number of times. The CDR3 is CASSPGTGIYGYTF. The DNA for the CDR3 is TGTGCCAGCAGCCCCGGGACAGGGATTTATGGCTACACCTTC. The chain carries TRBV7-9 and TRBJ1-2, with 9 positions matching TRBD1. The germline V gene encodes CDR1 SEHNR and CDR2 FQNEAQ (reference sequence). The V segment lost 5 bases and the J segment 5 bases; nucleotides outside the gene matches: 6. The CDR3 length is 14 residues.

The table lists this clone with a few counts. The rearrangement uses TRBV5-4 and TRBJ1-4; 7 nucleotides align to TRBD1. Germline V gene data show CDR1 as SGHNT and CDR2 as YYREEE (reference sequence). After removal of 4 bases from V and 7 bases from J, the junction contained 7 bases not matched to a gene. There are 14 residues in the CDR3. The CDR3 sequence: CASSSDREIEKLFF. Written as DNA, the CDR3 is TGTGCCAGCAGCAGTGACAGGGAGATTGAAAAACTGTTTTTT.

The rearrangement joins TRBV5-1 to TRBJ1-4, with no clear D. Germline V lookup: CDR1 SGHRS, CDR2 YFSETQ. The CDR3 sequence is 14 residues long. V dropped 4 bases and J dropped 8 bases, with 15 bases sitting between them. In nucleotides, the CDR3 is TGCGCCAGCAGCCCGGAGTGGGAGAAGGAAAAACTGTTTTTT. Protein product: CASSPEWEKEKLFF. Complete variable domain (other parts from reference TRBV5-1 and TRBJ1-4): KAGVTQTPRYLIKTRGQQVTLSCSPISGHRSVSWYQQTPGQGLQFLFEYFSETQRNKGNFPGRFSGRQFSNSRSEMNVSTLELGDSALYLCASSPEWEKEKLFFGSGTQLSVL.

This clone was observed a handful of times. The DNA of the CDR3 is TGTGCCAGCTCACCGGGGGGAAATGAGCAGTTCTTC. Protein sequence: CASSPGGNEQFF. The chain has TRBV18 and TRBJ2-1; a weak D match, TRBD2 (6 bases). Trimming stripped 3 bases from V and 7 bases from J, with 7 bases between. Germline V lookup: CDR1 KGHSH, CDR2 LQKENI. The CDR3 spans 12 residues.

Only a few counts were recorded for this clone. The rearrangement joins TRBV29-1 to TRBJ2-7; 7 positions match TRBD1. V lost 4 bases, J lost 5 bases, and 8 bases stayed unmatched. The CDR3 has 13 residues. From germline, CDR1 is SQVTM and CDR2 ANQGSEA. In nucleotides, the CDR3 is TGCAGCGTTGGTACAGGGGCACTAGACGAGCAGTACTTC. Translated: CSVGTGALDEQYF.

Only a few counts were recorded for this clone. V and J are TRBV7-2 and TRBJ2-3; maybe TRBD1 (6 bases). Trimming took off 1 base at V and 3 bases at J, with 11 bases between the two ends. This CDR3 is 15 amino acids long. Germline-derived CDR1 and CDR2 are SGHTA and FQGNSA. As DNA, the CDR3 is TGTGCCAGCAGCTTAGGGACAGCTAAGACAGATACGCAGTATTTT. It encodes CASSLGTAKTDTQYF.

This clone was seen only a few times. The J gene is TRBJ1-2, the V gene TRBV18; tentative D call: TRBD1 (6 bases). Trimming removed 6 bases from V and 0 bases from J, with 11 bases in between. Germline V gives CDR1 KGHSH, CDR2 LQKENI. This CDR3 contains 14 residues. CDR3 region: CASSPGHSNYGYTF. The CDR3 nucleotides read TGTGCCAGCTCGCCGGGACACTCTAACTATGGCTACACCTTC.

This clone was observed many times. The chain employs TRBV2 and TRBJ1-2; D is unresolved. Trimming took off 6 bases at V and 6 bases at J, with 11 bases between the two ends. CDR1 and CDR2 (germline): SNHLY, FYNNEI. The CDR3 contains 12 residues. Here the CDR3 reads CASSGERDGYTF. CDR3 coding DNA: TGTGCCAGCAGCGGGGAGAGGGATGGCTACACCTTC. The variable domain in full, with the rest retrieved from reference TRBV2 and TRBJ1-2, is EPEVTQTPSHQVTQMGQEVILRCVPISNHLYFYWYRQILGQKVEFLVSFYNNEISEKSEIFDDQFSVERPDGSNFTLKIRSTKLEDSAMYFCASSGERDGYTFGSGTRLTVV.

This clone turned up a few times. The chain employs TRBV10-3 and TRBJ2-3; D may be TRBD2 (6 bases). The CDR3 has 13 amino acids. V dropped 7 bases and J dropped 9 bases, with 17 bases sitting between them. Germline-derived CDR1 and CDR2 are ENHRY and SYGVKD. In DNA, the CDR3 is TGTGCCATCACCCCCGGGGAGGCGGGGACGCAGTATTTT. Protein sequence: CAITPGEAGTQYF.

V usage is TRBV5-1 and J usage is TRBJ1-1; D not resolved. This CDR3 spans 14 amino acids. The V end lost 5 bases, the J end lost 4 bases, and 15 bases lay between the germline ends. Germline V lookup: CDR1 SGHRS, CDR2 YFSETQ. In DNA form, the CDR3 reads TGCGCCAGCAGTCAACAGACAAGTTCCACTGAAGCTTTCTTT. Translation: CASSQQTSSTEAFF. The complete variable domain, with remaining parts taken from reference TRBV5-1 and TRBJ1-1, reads KAGVTQTPRYLIKTRGQQVTLSCSPISGHRSVSWYQQTPGQGLQFLFEYFSETQRNKGNFPGRFSGRQFSNSRSEMNVSTLELGDSALYLCASSQQTSSTEAFFGQGTRLTVV.

In this sample, this clone turned up a few times. This sequence joins TRBV19 and TRBJ2-5, with D possibly TRBD2 on 6 matching bases. Near its end, the DNA agrees better with TRBJ2-7, so the J call may be wrong. The CDR3 runs to 12 residues. The germline CDR1 and CDR2 sequences are LNHDA and SQIVND (reference sequence). The CDR3 loop is CASSSGAYEQYF. The CDR3 DNA reads TGTGCCAGTAGTAGCGGGGCCTACGAGCAGTACTTC.

The table lists this clone with a few counts. The chain is built from TRBV2 and TRBJ2-6; no reliable D call. The CDR3 extends over 16 amino acids. The V gene's germline CDR1 is SNHLY and CDR2 FYNNEI. V was trimmed by 4 bases and J by 0 bases, leaving 10 bases between them. The CDR3 is CASSGASGSGANVLTF. CDR3 nucleotides: TGTGCCAGCAGTGGTGCCTCGGGCTCTGGGGCCAACGTCCTGACTTTC.

The genes are TRBV28 and TRBJ2-3; tentative D call: TRBD2 (5 bases). The germline V gene has CDR1 MDHEN and CDR2 SYDVKM. Deletions cut 5 bases from V and 1 base from J, with 13 bases between. The CDR3 sequence is 15 residues long. In nucleotides, the CDR3 is TGTGCCAGCAGTAGCCCGGGGAAGGGCACAGATACGCAGTATTTT. Translating it yields CASSSPGKGTDTQYF.

In regard to this clone: This CDR3 fails to terminate in the conserved phenylalanine or tryptophan, so it likely reflects a read error. Because the CDR3's place on the DNA is in doubt, the DNA is left out and the CDR3 is given as listed by TCRdb. The rearrangement uses TRBV9 and TRBJ2-7; TRBD1, the table's D call, lacks a check against the DNA. The V gene's germline CDR1 is SGDLS and CDR2 YYNGEE. The CDR3 has 9 amino acids, counting both end residues. The CDR3 region is CASSVALGA.

This clone has just a few counts. The chain carries TRBV21-1 and TRBJ2-2; the D call of TRBD2 is as the table states it, not checked on the DNA. TRBV21-1 is classified as a pseudogene. The CDR3 extends over 19 amino acids. The CDR3 loop reads CASSKGWAGEDFVPGELFF. CDR3 nucleotide sequence: TGTGCCAGCAGCAAGGGATGGGCGGGAGAAGATTTCGTCCCCGGGGAGCTGTTTTTT.

V is TRBV29-1 and J is TRBJ1-1; tentatively, D is TRBD1 (6 bases). V lost 4 bases, J lost 6 bases, and 9 bases lay in between. This CDR3 spans 11 amino acids. Germline V gene lookup returns CDR1 SQVTM and CDR2 ANQGSEA. CDR3 sequence: CSVVQGPEAFF. The CDR3 DNA is TGCAGCGTTGTACAGGGCCCTGAAGCTTTCTTT.

J is TRBJ1-2 and V is TRBV2; maybe TRBD1 (5 bases). Germline-derived CDR1 and CDR2 are SNHLY and FYNNEI. V was shortened by 4 bases and J by 2 bases, with 8 bases between the two germline ends. CDR3 size: 13 residues. The CDR3 is CASSAGENYGYTF. CDR3 nucleotides: TGTGCCAGCAGTGCGGGGGAAAACTATGGCTACACCTTC.

V usage is TRBV9 and J usage is TRBJ1-6, with 10 bases aligning to TRBD1. The ends lost 6 bases at V and 7 bases at J; junction bases unmatched: 7. The CDR3 loop spans 15 amino acids. CDR1 is SGDLS and CDR2 is YYNGEE in the germline V gene. Here the CDR3 reads CASTWGTGENSPLHF. The CDR3 coding sequence is TGTGCCAGCACATGGGGGACAGGGGAAAATTCACCCCTCCACTTT.